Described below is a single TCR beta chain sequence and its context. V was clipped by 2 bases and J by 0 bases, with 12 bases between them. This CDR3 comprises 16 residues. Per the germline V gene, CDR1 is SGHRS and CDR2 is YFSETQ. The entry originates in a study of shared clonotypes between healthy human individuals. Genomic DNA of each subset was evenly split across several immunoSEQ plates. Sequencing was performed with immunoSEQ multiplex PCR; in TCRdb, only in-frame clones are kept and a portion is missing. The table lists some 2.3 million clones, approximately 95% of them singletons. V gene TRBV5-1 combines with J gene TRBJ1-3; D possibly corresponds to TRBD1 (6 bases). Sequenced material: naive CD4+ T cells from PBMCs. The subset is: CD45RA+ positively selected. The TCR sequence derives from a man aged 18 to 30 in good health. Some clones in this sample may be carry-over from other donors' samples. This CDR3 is CASSLVARGSGNTIYF. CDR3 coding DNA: TGCGCCAGCAGCTTAGTCGCCAGGGGCTCTGGAAACACCATATATTTT.